This entry features one T cell receptor (beta chain) sequence. Assay: immunoSEQ multiplex PCR; the TCRdb copy retains only in-frame clones and omits some. The repertoire holds 190,000 or so clones, with roughly 89% as singletons. The record originates from a study of blood T cell repertoires in COVID-19. Study in general: Material from acute and convalescent COVID-19 was sourced from the United States, Italy and Spain. Nucleic acid was either cDNA or gDNA, and it came from T cells, B-cell-depleted T cells, or PBMCs.

Sequencing used peripheral blood. The TCR comes from a young woman who had recovered from COVID-19.

Written as DNA, the CDR3 is TGTGCCAGTAGTCTCCGGGGGGAATCCTATAATTCACCCCTCCACTTT. It is translated as CASSLRGESYNSPLHF. The chain links TRBV19 to TRBJ1-6, with D perhaps matching TRBD1 (5 bases). The length of the CDR3 is 16 residues. Trimming pared 5 bases from V and 1 base from J, leaving 12 bases between. CDR1 is LNHDA and CDR2 is SQIVND in the germline V gene (reference sequence).